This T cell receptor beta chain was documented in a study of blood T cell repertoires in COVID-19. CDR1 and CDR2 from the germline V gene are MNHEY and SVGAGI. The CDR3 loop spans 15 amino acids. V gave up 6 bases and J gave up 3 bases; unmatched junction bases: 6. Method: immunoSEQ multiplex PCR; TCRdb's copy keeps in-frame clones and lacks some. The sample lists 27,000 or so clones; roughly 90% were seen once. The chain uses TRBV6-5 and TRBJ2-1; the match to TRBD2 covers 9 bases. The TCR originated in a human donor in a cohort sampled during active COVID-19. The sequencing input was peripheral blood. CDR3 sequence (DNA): TGTGCCAGCAGCCCACTAGCGGGCAGCTACAATGAGCAGTTCTTC. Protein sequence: CASSPLAGSYNEQFF.